This paragraph covers one T cell receptor (beta chain) sequence. The data originate from a study of blood T cell repertoires in COVID-19. As for the study in general: Acute and convalescent COVID-19 samples came from the United States, Italy and Spain. PBMCs, B-cell-depleted T cells, or T cells provided the cDNA or gDNA that made up the material.

V lost 2 bases to trimming and J lost 1 base; unmatched junction nucleotides: 6. CDR1 and CDR2 from the germline V gene are LGHDT and YNNKEL (reference sequence). This CDR3 spans 16 amino acids. Here immunoSEQ multiplex PCR was the method, and the copy in TCRdb shows in-frame clones only, minus some. The repertoire holds 200,000 to 300,000 clones, with 88% as singletons. This chain connects TRBV3-1 (or the pseudogene TRBV3-2) to TRBJ1-1; TRBD1 aligns across 8 bases. The TCR originated in a human donor in a cohort sampled during active COVID-19. The sequenced material came from peripheral blood. The CDR3 DNA is TGTGCCAGCAGCCAATCAGCAGGGGGCTCGAACACTGAAGCTTTCTTT. Translated, it gives CASSQSAGGSNTEAFF.